These 25 T cell receptor beta chains were sequenced from one sample in a study of OX40 agonist ivuxolimab in advanced cancers. Libraries were made using the immunoSEQ multiplex PCR assay. TCRdb retrieved this table from immuneACCESS and kept in-frame rearrangements only. Not all clones are present; in checked studies, unresolved V genes account for under half, and no reason is known for the remainder. Recorded for this sample are over 45,000 clones; about 82% of them occurred a single time. The biggest ten clones account for under 3.5% of the sample. The sample in question was CD4+ or CD8+ T cells sorted from blood, obtained in a trial of the OX40 agonist ivuxolimab. These receptors were taken from an adult with an advanced solid tumor such as melanoma, head and neck, liver or kidney cancer.

This chain uses TRBV5-1 with TRBJ1-1; D remains unclear. The CDR3 consists of 14 residues. Per germline, CDR1 SGHRS and CDR2 YFSETQ. V shed 6 bases and J shed 4 bases, with 16 bases lying between them. The CDR3 nucleotides read TGCGCCAGCACCCTTGGTAGGGTGTCCACTGAAGCTTTCTTT. Translating gives CASTLGRVSTEAFF.

The J gene is TRBJ1-1, the V gene TRBV6-5; 9 bases map to TRBD1. V gave up 7 bases and J gave up 5 bases; unmatched junction bases: 8. The CDR3 extends over 14 amino acids. Looked up from germline, CDR1 is MNHEY and CDR2 is SVGAGI. The DNA of the CDR3 is TGTGCCAGCAATAGACAGGGGGAGGGTACTGAAGCTTTCTTT. Protein sequence: CASNRQGEGTEAFF.

V gene TRBV25-1 combines with J gene TRBJ2-2, with D unresolved. Deletions cut 4 bases from V and 8 bases from J, with 2 bases between. CDR3 length equals 10 residues. CDR1 and CDR2 (germline): MGHDK, SYGVNS. This CDR3 is CASSAGELFF. The CDR3 region has the DNA TGTGCCAGCAGTGCAGGGGAGCTGTTTTTT. The full variable domain, its missing parts supplied by reference TRBV25-1 and TRBJ2-2, is EADIYQTPRYLVIGTGKKITLECSQTMGHDKMYWYQQDPGMELHLIHYSYGVNSTEKGDLSSESTVSRIRTEHFPLTLESARPSHTSQYLCASSAGELFFGEGSRLTVL.

CDR3 sequence (DNA): TGCGCCAGCAGCCAAGATTCCAGCGGGGGAATAAACTACGAGCAGTACTTC. Protein sequence: CASSQDSSGGINYEQYF. The J gene is TRBJ2-7, the V gene TRBV4-3; 8 nucleotides line up with TRBD2. Germline trimming cut 0 bases from V and 3 bases from J; bases unmatched to any gene: 10. CDR3 length equals 17 residues. Germline V gives CDR1 LGHNA, CDR2 YSLEER.

The genes are TRBV11-3 and TRBJ2-7, with 9 nucleotides matching TRBD1. CDR3 length: 17 residues. With 5 bases clipped from V and 2 bases from J, the junction kept 13 bases outside the gene matches. Germline CDR1 SGHNT, CDR2 YENEEA. CDR3 DNA sequence: TGTGCCAGCAGCCCCGGGACAGGGAGGGAGGGTACCTACGAGCAGTACTTC. The encoded protein is CASSPGTGREGTYEQYF.

This clone was counted only a few times. The genes are TRBV2 and TRBJ1-4; TRBD1 might be the D (6 bases). Germline V gives CDR1 SNHLY, CDR2 FYNNEI. V lost 1 base and J 3 bases, leaving 12 bases between the germline ends. CDR3 length: 16 residues. The CDR3 reads CASSEGQGFANEKLFF. CDR3 DNA sequence: TGTGCCAGCAGTGAAGGGCAGGGGTTCGCTAATGAAAAACTGTTTTTT.

The genes are TRBV6-1 and TRBJ2-7; possibly TRBD2 for D (6 bases). Germline V gene lookup returns CDR1 MNHNS and CDR2 SASEGT. The germline V and J ends were trimmed by 4 bases and 1 base, with 11 bases remaining between them. The CDR3 length is 14 residues. The CDR3 spells CASSVSGPSYEQYF. DNA for the CDR3: TGTGCCAGCAGTGTTAGCGGACCTTCCTACGAGCAGTACTTC.

The genes are TRBV7-2 and TRBJ2-5, with D possibly being TRBD1 (5 bases). Germline loops: CDR1 SGHTA, CDR2 FQGNSA. The CDR3 length is 15 residues. V was trimmed by 4 bases and J by 1 base, leaving 13 bases between them. CDR3 sequence: CASSSVGVGQETQYF. The CDR3, as DNA: TGTGCCAGCAGCTCGGTAGGGGTTGGCCAAGAGACCCAGTACTTC.

The chain uses TRBV5-1 and TRBJ1-1, with 7 bases identical to TRBD1. CDR3 size: 14 residues. J gave up 3 bases and V 2 bases, and 4 bases lay outside the gene matches. CDR1 and CDR2 from the germline V gene are SGHRS and YFSETQ. CDR3 in DNA: TGCGCCAGCAGCTTTCAGGGGGTGGACACTGAAGCTTTCTTT. It translates to CASSFQGVDTEAFF.

The V call is TRBV11-2, the J call TRBJ2-3; D is undetermined. CDR1 and CDR2 (germline): SGHAT, FQNNGV. The CDR3 spans 14 residues. V was clipped by 3 bases and J by 0 bases, with 7 bases between them. CDR3 DNA: TGTGCCAGCAGCTTTGTTGTGAGCACAGATACGCAGTATTTT. Translated: CASSFVVSTDTQYF.

This rearrangement joins TRBV5-1 to TRBJ2-7, with TRBD2 as a possible D gene (6 bases). V was shortened by 3 bases and J by 4 bases, with 14 bases between the two germline ends. The CDR3 runs to 14 residues. Germline CDR1 and CDR2: SGHRS and YFSETQ. The DNA for the CDR3 is TGCGCCAGCAGCTCCAACGGGGGTCCTTACGAGCAGTACTTC. Translated, it gives CASSSNGGPYEQYF.

This sequence joins TRBV5-1 and TRBJ1-3; D is unresolved. The CDR3 sequence is 17 residues long. V lost 0 bases and J lost 0, with 13 bases in between. The germline V gene has CDR1 SGHRS and CDR2 YFSETQ. Here the CDR3 DNA reads TGCGCCAGCAGCTTGGAGAGTTACACGAGCTCTGGAAACACCATATATTTT. This gives the protein CASSLESYTSSGNTIYF.

The genes are TRBV29-1 and TRBJ1-1, with D perhaps matching TRBD1 (5 bases). This CDR3 has 11 residues. Trimming stripped 6 bases from V and 4 bases from J, with 9 bases between. The germline gives CDR1 SQVTM, CDR2 ANQGSEA. In nucleotides, the CDR3 is TGCAGCGTGGCAGACAGCACTGAAGCTTTCTTT. Amino acids: CSVADSTEAFF.

The chain uses TRBV5-1 and TRBJ2-5; D gene unclear. The CDR3 length is 13 residues. The germline V gene encodes CDR1 SGHRS and CDR2 YFSETQ. Trimming took off 4 bases at V and 1 base at J, with 8 bases between the two ends. The CDR3 protein is CASSGAVQETQYF. CDR3 in DNA: TGCGCCAGCAGCGGAGCAGTCCAAGAGACCCAGTACTTC.

This chain's CDR3 is CAIPGDPRSGANVLTF. CDR3 in DNA: TGTGCCATTCCCGGGGACCCACGGTCTGGGGCCAACGTCCTGACTTTC. The chain couples TRBV10-3 to TRBJ2-6, with D perhaps matching TRBD1 or TRBD2 (5 bases each). The CDR3 spans 16 residues. Germline V gene data show CDR1 as ENHRY and CDR2 as SYGVKD. V lost 9 bases and J 1 base, leaving 16 bases between the germline ends.

The V and J genes are TRBV12-5 and TRBJ2-5; no clear D. Germline assignment: CDR1 LGHNT and CDR2 FRNRAP. CDR3 length: 11 amino acids. V lost 2 bases and J 5 bases, leaving 3 bases between the germline ends. The CDR3 spells CASGLRETQYF. The CDR3 nucleotides are TGTGCTAGTGGTTTGCGGGAGACCCAGTACTTC.

This chain uses TRBV6-1 with TRBJ1-4, with 7 bases aligning to TRBD1. After removal of 4 bases from V and 4 bases from J, the junction contained 3 bases not matched to a gene. Per the germline V gene, CDR1 is MNHNS and CDR2 is SASEGT. The CDR3 contains 14 residues. CDR3 loop: CASSGGQRNEKLFF. CDR3 coding DNA: TGTGCCAGCAGTGGGGGACAGCGTAATGAAAAACTGTTTTTT.

This chain uses TRBV18 with TRBJ2-5, with TRBD2 identical over 12 bases. The CDR3 consists of 16 residues. J lost 2 bases, V lost 2 bases, and 3 bases had no gene match. Germline lookup yields CDR1 KGHSH and CDR2 LQKENI. The CDR3 DNA follows: TGTGCCAGCTCACCAGGACTAGCGGGGCGTCAAGAGACCCAGTACTTC. Translated: CASSPGLAGRQETQYF.

This chain joins TRBV6-5 and TRBJ1-1; D is undetermined. This CDR3 has 13 residues. Deletions cut 0 bases from V and 4 bases from J, with 6 bases between. CDR1 MNHEY and CDR2 SVGAGI come from the germline V gene. CDR3 nucleotide sequence: TGTGCCAGCAGTTACTCTGAGGGCACTGAAGCTTTCTTT. It encodes CASSYSEGTEAFF.

The chain employs TRBV10-3 and TRBJ1-2, with 10 bases aligning to TRBD1. This CDR3 spans 14 amino acids. Trimming at V came to 6 bases and at J to 4 bases, leaving 5 bases not matched to a gene. The V gene's germline CDR1 is ENHRY and CDR2 SYGVKD. CDR3: CAIRRTGGSYGYTF. The CDR3, as DNA: TGTGCCATCAGGAGGACAGGGGGGAGCTATGGCTACACCTTC.

This clone appeared a single time. This sequence joins TRBV5-4 and TRBJ2-3; D is possibly TRBD2 (6 bases). Germline loops: CDR1 SGHNT, CDR2 YYREEE (reference sequence). The V gene lost 0 bases and the J gene lost 3 bases, with 11 bases spanning the gap. The CDR3 contains 15 residues. CDR3 in DNA: TGTGCCAGCAGCTTGGGGGGCGGGATGACAGATACGCAGTATTTT. Encoded protein: CASSLGGGMTDTQYF.

The V and J genes are TRBV7-2 and TRBJ1-1; unclear D gene. The ends were cut back, 0 bases at V and 11 bases at J, with 16 bases in the middle. Germline lookup yields CDR1 SGHTA and CDR2 FQGNSA. This CDR3 is built from 14 residues. CDR3 region: CASSLARLGNEAFF. The CDR3, as DNA: TGTGCCAGCAGCTTAGCGCGGCTAGGGAATGAGGCTTTCTTT.

The table lists this clone with a count of one. The rearrangement uses TRBV18 and TRBJ2-3, with 7 bases that match TRBD1. This CDR3 has 15 amino acids. V shed 6 bases, J shed 3 bases, and the junction held 9 bases outside the gene matches. Looked up from germline, CDR1 is KGHSH and CDR2 is LQKENI. CDR3 nucleotide sequence: TGTGCCAGCTCCCGTGAAGGGGGCTTGACAGATACGCAGTATTTT. This translates into CASSREGGLTDTQYF.

This clone has only one observation. The CDR3 coding sequence is TGTGCCAGTTCGGCGATCCCCTCCTACGAGCAGTACTTC. Translating gives CASSAIPSYEQYF. The chain couples TRBV27 to TRBJ2-7; D is unclear. The germline V and J ends were trimmed by 9 bases and 0 bases, with 12 bases remaining between them. Germline lookup yields CDR1 MNHEY and CDR2 SMNVEV (reference sequence). CDR3 length: 13 residues.

In its sample, this clone was seen a few times. This chain joins TRBV7-9 and TRBJ1-5; a weak D match, TRBD1 (5 bases). The V gene lost 1 base and the J gene lost 1 base, with 14 bases spanning the gap. Per the germline V gene, CDR1 is SEHNR and CDR2 is FQNEAQ (reference sequence). The CDR3 is 17 residues long. The CDR3 loop is CASSLEFGGGSNQPQHF. The DNA of the CDR3 is TGTGCCAGCAGCTTAGAGTTTGGGGGTGGGAGCAATCAGCCCCAGCATTTT.